Detailed here is one TCR beta chain. TCRdb's table, derived via immunoSEQ multiplex PCR, lists solely in-frame clones and lacks some. The table lists 360,000 or so clones, about 90% of them singletons. The data belong to a study of blood T cell repertoires in COVID-19. The CDR3 length is 15 residues. The germline CDR1 and CDR2 sequences are SGHVS and FQNEAQ. V was clipped by 5 bases and J by 6 bases, with 14 bases between them. The sequenced material came from PBMCs or T cells enriched from blood (not recorded which). V gene TRBV7-8 combines with J gene TRBJ1-6, with D hard to call. The origin of this receptor is a woman aged 30 to 39 who had recovered from COVID-19. Here the CDR3 reads CASSLSAEGNSPLHF. In DNA form, the CDR3 reads TGTGCCAGCAGCCTCTCAGCGGAGGGTAATTCACCCCTCCACTTT.